Presented here are 9 T cell receptor beta chains from one specimen sequenced in a study of blood T cell repertoires in COVID-19. Produced via immunoSEQ multiplex PCR; TCRdb's table is partial and in-frame only. The sample shows some 120,000 clones, approximately 82% of them seen only once. The sequenced sample consisted of peripheral blood. These receptors came from a man younger than 45 with acute or convalescent COVID-19.

Here the CDR3 reads CASRLTTGGETGELFF. For the CDR3, the DNA is TGCGCCAGCAGACTTACCACGGGGGGGGAAACCGGGGAGCTGTTTTTT. V and J are TRBV4-3 and TRBJ2-2, with TRBD2 identical over 8 bases. The CDR3 is made up of 16 amino acids. Losses at the gene ends were 6 bases for V and 5 bases for J; bases not matched to a gene: 11. Germline V gene data show CDR1 as LGHNA and CDR2 as YSLEER.

The chain joins TRBV19 to TRBJ1-1; D not resolved. CDR1 and CDR2 from the germline V gene are LNHDA and SQIVND (reference sequence). V lost 7 bases and J lost 4, with 10 bases in between. This CDR3 is 12 amino acids long. The CDR3 loop is CASIRSRTEAFF. As DNA, the CDR3 is TGTGCCAGTATCAGGTCTCGCACTGAAGCTTTCTTT.

The J gene is TRBJ1-3, the V gene TRBV30; D is undetermined. The CDR3 sequence is 15 residues long. Per the germline V gene, CDR1 is GTSNPN and CDR2 is SVGIG (reference sequence). V was pared by 7 bases and J by 0 bases, with 16 bases between. The CDR3 loop is CASGGGRSSGNTIYF. Written as DNA, the CDR3 is TGTGCCTCCGGAGGAGGACGGAGCTCTGGAAACACCATATATTTT. Based on the CDR3 plus reference TRBV30 and TRBJ1-3, the full variable domain is SQTIHQWPATLVQPVGSPLSLECTVEGTSNPNLYWYRQAAGRGLQLLFYSVGIGQISSEVPQNLSASRPQDRQFILSSKKLLLSDSGFYLCASGGGRSSGNTIYFGEGSWLTVV.

V usage is TRBV2 and J usage is TRBJ1-6; D remains unclear. This CDR3 is 13 amino acids long. V gave up 3 bases and J gave up 9 bases, with 9 bases separating them. The V gene's germline CDR1 is SNHLY and CDR2 FYNNEI. The CDR3 is CASSEGRGSPLHF. CDR3 sequence (DNA): TGTGCCAGCAGTGAGGGCCGGGGTTCACCCCTCCACTTT. Combining the CDR3 with reference TRBV2 and TRBJ1-6 gives the whole variable domain EPEVTQTPSHQVTQMGQEVILRCVPISNHLYFYWYRQILGQKVEFLVSFYNNEISEKSEIFDDQFSVERPDGSNFTLKIRSTKLEDSAMYFCASSEGRGSPLHFGNGTRLTVT.

The J gene is TRBJ1-5, the V gene TRBV2; D unresolved. Germline-derived CDR1 and CDR2 are SNHLY and FYNNEI. V lost 8 bases, J lost 3 bases, and 11 bases lay in between. This CDR3 spans 13 amino acids. The chain's CDR3 is CASVWRDNQPQHF. For the CDR3, the DNA is TGTGCCAGCGTATGGCGGGACAATCAGCCCCAGCATTTT.

The genes are TRBV3-1 (or the pseudogene TRBV3-2) and TRBJ2-1; tentatively, D is TRBD1 (6 bases). V lost 8 bases and J 3 bases, leaving 17 bases between the germline ends. This CDR3 is 15 amino acids long. The germline V gene encodes CDR1 LGHDT and CDR2 YNNKEL (reference sequence). The CDR3 DNA reads TGTGCCAGCCAGCAGGGCAGGGGAATCTACAATGAGCAGTTCTTC. This translates into CASQQGRGIYNEQFF.

This clone was seen a handful of times. The chain has TRBV30 and TRBJ1-5; D unresolved. V was pared by 2 bases and J by 3 bases, with 14 bases between. Germline CDR1 GTSNPN, CDR2 SVGIG (reference sequence). This CDR3 has 15 residues. CDR3 protein: CAWSRTGSLNQPQHF. CDR3 DNA sequence: TGTGCCTGGAGTCGAACCGGGTCCCTCAATCAGCCCCAGCATTTT.

The gene calls are TRBV5-1 and TRBJ2-7; 7 positions agree with TRBD1. V gave up 2 bases and J gave up 3 bases; unmatched junction bases: 2. The V gene's germline CDR1 is SGHRS and CDR2 YFSETQ. CDR3 size: 13 residues. In nucleotides, the CDR3 is TGCGCCAGCAGCTTATACAGGGGCTACGAGCAGTACTTC. Protein sequence: CASSLYRGYEQYF.

A single count supports this clone. This chain uses TRBV24-1 with TRBJ2-1, with D possibly matching TRBD1 (5 bases). Germline V gene lookup returns CDR1 KGHDR and CDR2 SFDVKD. The length of the CDR3 is 12 residues. Trimming took off 5 bases at V and 9 bases at J, with 10 bases between the two ends. The CDR3 region has the DNA TGTGCCACCAGTGTCGGTGGGGCTGAGCAGTTCTTC. This encodes CATSVGGAEQFF.